The 10 T cell receptor beta chains below come from one sample, sequenced in a study of cytomegalovirus exposure and HLA in healthy donors. The PCR employed 60 Vbeta primers together with 13 Jbeta primers. Clones were sequenced by immunoSEQ multiplex PCR, and TCRdb holds only the in-frame ones, with some missing. The profile covers about 89,000 clones, with 86% appearing a single time and around a tenth taken by the ten largest. The specimen sequenced was PBMCs. These receptors came from a man aged 30 to 39 in good health and CMV-seropositive.

The chain combines TRBV5-6 with TRBJ2-1; 11 bases fit TRBD2. Germline V gene lookup returns CDR1 SGHDT and CDR2 YYEEEE. Trimming removed 0 bases from V and 7 bases from J; junction bases left unmatched: 6. This CDR3 has 16 residues. The CDR3 sequence: CASSLEAGLAANEQFF. CDR3 nucleotides: TGTGCCAGCAGCTTGGAAGCGGGACTAGCGGCAAATGAGCAGTTCTTC.

The genes are TRBV30 and TRBJ1-1, with no clear D. The CDR3 spans 12 residues. Trimming shortened V by 0 bases and J by 5 bases, and 7 bases separated the two germline ends. Germline lookup yields CDR1 GTSNPN and CDR2 SVGIG (reference sequence). The CDR3 reads CAWSVSGTEAFF. CDR3 nucleotide sequence: TGTGCCTGGAGTGTATCCGGGACTGAAGCTTTCTTT.

This clone is a singleton in its sample. This chain connects TRBV19 to TRBJ2-7, with a possible D match to TRBD2 (5 bases). This CDR3 has 12 residues. V was clipped by 6 bases and J by 3 bases, with 9 bases between them. CDR1 and CDR2 from the germline V gene are LNHDA and SQIVND (reference sequence). This chain's CDR3 is CASRGSNYEQYF. CDR3 nucleotide sequence: TGTGCCAGTAGGGGGAGTAACTACGAGCAGTACTTC.

The chain combines TRBV6-6 with TRBJ2-1; 7 positions agree with TRBD1. The CDR3 runs to 13 residues. With 10 bases clipped from V and 7 bases from J, the junction kept 10 bases outside the gene matches. CDR1 is MNHNY, CDR2 SVGAGI, per germline (reference sequence). CDR3 nucleotides: TGTGCCACCCGGGACAGTTTGAGGAATGAGCAGTTCTTC. Amino acid sequence: CATRDSLRNEQFF.

V gene TRBV6-5 combines with J gene TRBJ1-2, with 7 bases aligning to TRBD1. V gave up 0 bases and J gave up 3 bases; unmatched junction bases: 1. CDR1 is MNHEY and CDR2 is SVGAGI in the germline V gene. The CDR3 has 14 residues. DNA of the CDR3: TGTGCCAGCAGTTACTCGGGACAGTACTATGGCTACACCTTC. It translates to CASSYSGQYYGYTF.

The chain couples TRBV27 to TRBJ2-1; 11 bases are a match to TRBD2. Germline values: CDR1 MNHEY, CDR2 SMNVEV (reference sequence). The V segment lost 8 bases and the J segment 0 bases; nucleotides outside the gene matches: 3. The CDR3 has 15 amino acids. This CDR3 is CASRTSGHSYNEQFF. The CDR3 DNA sequence: TGTGCCAGCCGGACTAGCGGGCACTCCTACAATGAGCAGTTCTTC.

The chain combines TRBV18 with TRBJ2-1, with 8 bases aligning to TRBD1. The length of the CDR3 is 20 residues. The V gene end was trimmed by 6 bases and the J gene end by 6 bases; junction bases not matched to a gene: 25. CDR1 KGHSH and CDR2 LQKENI come from the germline V gene. The CDR3 region has the DNA TGTGCCAGCTCGCTGATCGGGACAGGCTTCGTTGATGGGACGGGCAATGAGCAGTTCTTC. Translated, it gives CASSLIGTGFVDGTGNEQFF.

In this sample, this clone turned up once. The genes are TRBV6-4 and TRBJ2-2, with D unclear. Between the trimmed V and J ends, which lost 6 bases and 6 bases, there was a span of 17 bases. The CDR3 extends over 15 amino acids. CDR1 and CDR2 from the germline V gene are MRHNA and SNTAGT. The CDR3 protein is CASRDGPGFAGELFF. The DNA of the CDR3 is TGTGCCAGCAGAGACGGGCCAGGTTTCGCCGGGGAGCTGTTTTTT.

V is TRBV27 and J is TRBJ2-5; TRBD1 aligns across 8 bases. The assigned J gene may be wrong: the sequence end matches TRBJ2-7 better. CDR1 is MNHEY and CDR2 is SMNVEV in the germline V gene (reference sequence). There are 14 residues in the CDR3. The CDR3 spells CASSATGGSYEQYF. The CDR3 DNA is TGTGCCAGCAGTGCCACAGGGGGCTCCTACGAGCAGTACTTC.

The gene calls are TRBV27 and TRBJ2-1, with 8 bases that match TRBD2. Germline loops: CDR1 MNHEY, CDR2 SMNVEV (reference sequence). Germline trimming cut 0 bases from V and 7 bases from J; bases unmatched to any gene: 11. The CDR3 covers 17 residues. CDR3 nucleotide sequence: TGTGCCAGCAGTTTATCGGTGGTTCGAGCGGGAGAGAATGAGCAGTTCTTC. Its translation: CASSLSVVRAGENEQFF.